This is a list of T cell receptor beta chains from one sample in a study of cytomegalovirus exposure and HLA in healthy donors. Clones were read by immunoSEQ multiplex PCR, and TCRdb kept only the in-frame ones, dropping some. The table has 150,000 to 200,000 clones, about four fifths seen once. The sequenced sample consisted of PBMCs. Receptors were obtained from a man aged 18-30 years in good health and CMV-seronegative. CDR3s include the opening cysteine and the closing phenylalanine or tryptophan. Each record gives: V gene, J gene, CDR3 protein.

v_call: TRBV6-1; j_call: TRBJ2-7; cdr3_aa: CASSEALLAGVPSSYEQYF
v_call: TRBV7-8; j_call: TRBJ2-1; cdr3_aa: CASSLVLPLSYNEQFF
v_call: TRBV27; j_call: TRBJ2-7; cdr3_aa: CASSSRRLAGSRSYEQYF
v_call: TRBV6-5; j_call: TRBJ1-2; cdr3_aa: CASSLPGQSYGYTF
v_call: TRBV7-8; j_call: TRBJ2-1; cdr3_aa: CASSLERRGYNEQFF
v_call: TRBV2; j_call: TRBJ1-6; cdr3_aa: CASSVLSLGGGNSPLHF
v_call: TRBV9; j_call: TRBJ2-2; cdr3_aa: CASSAGQGLGELFF
v_call: TRBV5-1; j_call: TRBJ2-3; cdr3_aa: CASSSGTSVRDTQYF
v_call: TRBV28; j_call: TRBJ1-6; cdr3_aa: CASTPPRRESSPLHF
v_call: TRBV11-2; j_call: TRBJ2-2; cdr3_aa: CASSPPGLFHGELFF
v_call: TRBV7-2; j_call: TRBJ1-5; cdr3_aa: CASSLGNAGSNQPQHF
v_call: TRBV19; j_call: TRBJ1-5; cdr3_aa: CASSHRGGQPQHF
v_call: TRBV29-1; j_call: TRBJ2-3; cdr3_aa: CSVEAGVSTDTQYF
v_call: TRBV6-6; j_call: TRBJ1-3; cdr3_aa: CASSPWAGGNTIYF
v_call: TRBV2; j_call: TRBJ1-1; cdr3_aa: CASRGQQNTEAFF